The rows below give T cell receptor beta chains drawn from one sample of a study of T cell responses to AZD1222 COVID-19 vaccine. Profiling relied on immunoSEQ multiplex PCR, and the TCRdb table lists in-frame clones only, not all of them. Of about 90,000 clones in the sample, roughly 89% are singletons; the top ten hold around 5.2%. The sample in question was peripheral blood, obtained on day 0 of MenACWY control vaccination. The receptors were gathered from an adult in good health. Both conserved end residues are part of each CDR3. D genes are given only for firm matches. Clone size is not always given. Where it is, it says once, few, many or a class for expanded clones.

clone size: -
V gene: TRBV27
D gene: -
J gene: TRBJ2-3
CDR3 DNA: TGTGCCAGCAGTTCCCCCCGGACAGGCACAGATACGCAGTATTTT
CDR3 protein: CASSSPRTGTDTQYF

clone size: -
V gene: TRBV11-2
D gene: -
J gene: TRBJ1-3
CDR3 DNA: TGTGCCAGCAGCTTTGAACAGGGAGAGTTGTCTGGAAACACCATATATTTT
CDR3 protein: CASSFEQGELSGNTIYF

clone size: -
V gene: TRBV27
D gene: TRBD1
J gene: TRBJ1-5
CDR3 DNA: TGTGCCAGCAGTTTATCTTTCCCGGGACAGGCAAGCAATCAGCCCCAGCATTTT
CDR3 protein: CASSLSFPGQASNQPQHF

clone size: -
V gene: TRBV28
D gene: -
J gene: TRBJ2-1
CDR3 DNA: TGTGCCAGCAGTTTAGGGGGACCTGTGGATGAGCAGTTCTTC
CDR3 protein: CASSLGGPVDEQFF

clone size: -
V gene: TRBV4-2
D gene: TRBD2
J gene: TRBJ2-2
CDR3 DNA: TGTGCCAGCAGCCAAGTTAATAGCGGGAGTCTCTTCACCGGGGAGCTGTTTTTT
CDR3 protein: CASSQVNSGSLFTGELFF

clone size: -
V gene: TRBV6-2/TRBV6-3
D gene: -
J gene: TRBJ2-7
CDR3 DNA: TGTGCCAGCAGCCGGGGGGGGACAGGGAACGAGCAGTACTTC
CDR3 protein: CASSRGGTGNEQYF

clone size: -
V gene: TRBV6-5
D gene: -
J gene: TRBJ2-1
CDR3 DNA: TGTGCCAGCAGTTACCCGGGAACAGGCTACAATGAGCAGTTCTTC
CDR3 protein: CASSYPGTGYNEQFF

clone size: -
V gene: TRBV5-8
D gene: TRBD1
J gene: TRBJ2-1
CDR3 DNA: TGTGCCAGCAGCTTGGCCGGACAGGGTTACAATGAGCAGTTCTTC
CDR3 protein: CASSLAGQGYNEQFF

clone size: -
V gene: TRBV28
D gene: -
J gene: TRBJ1-3
CDR3 DNA: TGTGCCAGCAGTTCCCCCAGGCTTCGGGGAGCTGGAAACACCATATATTTT
CDR3 protein: CASSSPRLRGAGNTIYF

clone size: -
V gene: TRBV7-8
D gene: TRBD1
J gene: TRBJ2-7
CDR3 DNA: TGTGCCAGCAGCTTAGGGTGGGACAGCTCCTACGAGCAGTACTTC
CDR3 protein: CASSLGWDSSYEQYF

clone size: -
V gene: TRBV29-1
D gene: -
J gene: TRBJ2-7
CDR3 DNA: TGCAGCGTGGCAAGCTCCGGGACGACGAAAGGTGAAAACGAGCAGTACTTC
CDR3 protein: CSVASSGTTKGENEQYF

clone size: -
V gene: TRBV6-1
D gene: -
J gene: TRBJ2-5
CDR3 DNA: TGTGCCAGCAGTGAAGAAGGGACCCAGTACTTC
CDR3 protein: CASSEEGTQYF

clone size: -
V gene: TRBV19
D gene: TRBD2
J gene: TRBJ2-3
CDR3 DNA: TGTGCCAGCAGTATCTTGAAAGGACTAGCGGGGGACACAGATACGCAGTATTTT
CDR3 protein: CASSILKGLAGDTDTQYF

clone size: -
V gene: TRBV6-2/TRBV6-3
D gene: -
J gene: TRBJ2-7
CDR3 DNA: TGTGCCAGCAGTTACTCGGGTCAGGAAGGCTACGAGCAGTACTTC
CDR3 protein: CASSYSGQEGYEQYF

clone size: -
V gene: TRBV6-5
D gene: TRBD1
J gene: TRBJ2-2
CDR3 DNA: TGTGCCAGCACCCGGACAGGGGACACCGGGGAGCTGTTTTTT
CDR3 protein: CASTRTGDTGELFF

clone size: -
V gene: TRBV27
D gene: TRBD1
J gene: TRBJ2-7
CDR3 DNA: TGTGCCAGCAGTTTAGGGGACAGGGGAGGGTCCGAGCAGTACTTC
CDR3 protein: CASSLGDRGGSEQYF

clone size: -
V gene: TRBV6-5
D gene: -
J gene: TRBJ1-5
CDR3 DNA: TGTGCCAGCAGCTCAGGACTTCCCAATCGGCCCCAGCATTTT
CDR3 protein: CASSSGLPNRPQHF

clone size: once
V gene: TRBV28
D gene: -
J gene: TRBJ1-5
CDR3 DNA: TGTGCCAGCGGCCTAGGCAATCAGCCCCAGCATTTT
CDR3 protein: CASGLGNQPQHF

clone size: -
V gene: TRBV3-1/TRBV3-2
D gene: TRBD2
J gene: TRBJ2-3
CDR3 DNA: TGTGCCAGCAGCCAAGAAGCTCTGGCGGGGGGGGGCACAGATACGCAGTATTTT
CDR3 protein: CASSQEALAGGGTDTQYF

clone size: -
V gene: TRBV28
D gene: TRBD1
J gene: TRBJ1-6
CDR3 DNA: TGTGCCAGCAGTCACGGACAGGAGTATTCACCCCTCCACTTT
CDR3 protein: CASSHGQEYSPLHF

clone size: -
V gene: TRBV9
D gene: -
J gene: TRBJ2-2
CDR3 DNA: TGTGCCAGCAGCTCTAGCCCGGGTCGGACCGGGGAGCTGTTTTTT
CDR3 protein: CASSSSPGRTGELFF

clone size: few
V gene: TRBV7-4
D gene: -
J gene: TRBJ1-5
CDR3 DNA: TGTGCCAGCAGCCCCCGGAGGTCGGTGGATAGCAATCAGCCCCAGCATTTT
CDR3 protein: CASSPRRSVDSNQPQHF

clone size: -
V gene: TRBV6-5
D gene: -
J gene: TRBJ1-5
CDR3 DNA: TGTGCCAGCACCCCTATTTATAGCAATCAGCCCCAGCATTTT
CDR3 protein: CASTPIYSNQPQHF

clone size: -
V gene: TRBV5-1
D gene: -
J gene: TRBJ2-5
CDR3 DNA: TGCGCCAGCAGCTTCTACGGCCAAGAGACCCAGTACTTC
CDR3 protein: CASSFYGQETQYF

clone size: -
V gene: TRBV19
D gene: -
J gene: TRBJ1-6
CDR3 DNA: TGTGCCAGTAGTCCCACAAGGACGGCAACGGGTAATTCACCCCTCCACTTT
CDR3 protein: CASSPTRTATGNSPLHF

clone size: -
V gene: TRBV3-1/TRBV3-2
D gene: -
J gene: TRBJ1-5
CDR3 DNA: TGTGCCAGCAGCCGGATAGGGGCCAGCAATCAGCCCCAGCATTTT
CDR3 protein: CASSRIGASNQPQHF

clone size: -
V gene: TRBV28
D gene: -
J gene: TRBJ2-3
CDR3 DNA: TGTGCCAGCAGTTTTGGGGGAGGGGGTCCGGATACGCAGTATTTT
CDR3 protein: CASSFGGGGPDTQYF

clone size: -
V gene: TRBV10-3
D gene: -
J gene: TRBJ1-4
CDR3 DNA: TGTGCCATCAGTGTTCAGGCGGCGGAAAAACTGTTTTTT
CDR3 protein: CAISVQAAEKLFF

clone size: -
V gene: TRBV15
D gene: -
J gene: TRBJ1-2
CDR3 DNA: TGTGCCACCAGCAGAGATATCGGAGCCTATGGCTACACCTTC
CDR3 protein: CATSRDIGAYGYTF

clone size: -
V gene: TRBV19
D gene: TRBD1
J gene: TRBJ1-5
CDR3 DNA: TGTGCCAGTACCGGGACAGGGGGCCATCAGCCCCAGCATTTT
CDR3 protein: CASTGTGGHQPQHF

clone size: -
V gene: TRBV28
D gene: -
J gene: TRBJ2-2
CDR3 DNA: TGTGCCAGCAGATCGGGGCGGGACACCGGGGAGCTGTTTTTT
CDR3 protein: CASRSGRDTGELFF

clone size: -
V gene: TRBV18
D gene: TRBD1
J gene: TRBJ1-5
CDR3 DNA: TGTGCCAGCTCTTCCTCAAGGGCAGGGGGTCAGCCCCAGCATTTT
CDR3 protein: CASSSSRAGGQPQHF

clone size: -
V gene: TRBV27
D gene: -
J gene: TRBJ1-5
CDR3 DNA: TGTGCCAGCAAAGTCTCTGGCAGGGAAAATCAGCCCCAGCATTTT
CDR3 protein: CASKVSGRENQPQHF

clone size: -
V gene: TRBV19
D gene: -
J gene: TRBJ1-5
CDR3 DNA: TGTGCCAGTAGTCCGGCCCTAAATCAGCCCCAGCATTTT
CDR3 protein: CASSPALNQPQHF

clone size: -
V gene: TRBV28
D gene: -
J gene: TRBJ1-4
CDR3 DNA: TGTGCCAGCCGACCTGGGGGGTACGATGAAAAACTGTTTTTT
CDR3 protein: CASRPGGYDEKLFF

clone size: -
V gene: TRBV28
D gene: -
J gene: TRBJ1-2
CDR3 DNA: TGTGCCTCGCAGGAATCCAGGCGCGCTAACTATGGCTACACCTTC
CDR3 protein: CASQESRRANYGYTF

clone size: -
V gene: TRBV12-3/TRBV12-4
D gene: -
J gene: TRBJ1-2
CDR3 DNA: TGTGCCAGCAGTCCGTGGGGGGATGGCTACACCTTC
CDR3 protein: CASSPWGDGYTF

clone size: -
V gene: TRBV5-1
D gene: -
J gene: TRBJ1-6
CDR3 DNA: TGCGCCAGCAGCCCCCAGGGAATTAATAATTCACCCCTCCACTTT
CDR3 protein: CASSPQGINNSPLHF

clone size: -
V gene: TRBV3-1/TRBV3-2
D gene: -
J gene: TRBJ1-5
CDR3 DNA: TGTGCCAGCAGCCTGATCGGAGGTAGCAATCAGCCCCAGCATTTT
CDR3 protein: CASSLIGGSNQPQHF

clone size: -
V gene: TRBV6-5
D gene: -
J gene: TRBJ1-2
CDR3 DNA: TGTGCCAGCAGTTTCACGAACTATGGCTACACCTTC
CDR3 protein: CASSFTNYGYTF

clone size: -
V gene: TRBV6-5
D gene: -
J gene: TRBJ1-1
CDR3 DNA: TGTGCCAGCAGCGATTCGGGGTTCATGAACACTGAAGCTTTCTTT
CDR3 protein: CASSDSGFMNTEAFF

clone size: once
V gene: TRBV15
D gene: TRBD2
J gene: TRBJ2-3
CDR3 DNA: TGTGCCACCAGCAGAGTTAGCGGGGGCACAGATACGCAGTATTTT
CDR3 protein: CATSRVSGGTDTQYF

clone size: -
V gene: TRBV20-1
D gene: -
J gene: TRBJ2-5
CDR3 DNA: TGCAGTGCTAGGAAAGGAGAGACCCAGTACTTC
CDR3 protein: CSARKGETQYF

clone size: -
V gene: TRBV29-1
D gene: -
J gene: TRBJ2-7
CDR3 DNA: TGCAGCGTTTCCGGGGCCTCCTACGAGCAGTACTTC
CDR3 protein: CSVSGASYEQYF

clone size: -
V gene: TRBV9
D gene: -
J gene: TRBJ1-2
CDR3 DNA: TGTGCCAGCAGCGTAGCTACTAACTATGGCTACACCTTC
CDR3 protein: CASSVATNYGYTF

clone size: -
V gene: TRBV28
D gene: -
J gene: TRBJ1-6
CDR3 DNA: TGTGCCAGCAGTCTCCCCGGCGGAGGGGGTAATTCACCCCTCCACTTT
CDR3 protein: CASSLPGGGGNSPLHF

clone size: -
V gene: TRBV5-1
D gene: TRBD1
J gene: TRBJ1-6
CDR3 DNA: TGCGCCAGCAGCCGTGAGGGGGCTGGTTCACCCCTCCACTTT
CDR3 protein: CASSREGAGSPLHF

clone size: -
V gene: TRBV11-2
D gene: -
J gene: TRBJ2-7
CDR3 DNA: TGTGCCAGCAGCTTAGGCCACCTTTTTGCCTACGAGCAGTACTTC
CDR3 protein: CASSLGHLFAYEQYF

clone size: few
V gene: TRBV1
D gene: -
J gene: TRBJ2-7
CDR3 DNA: TGCACCAGCAGCCAAGGGGATGCCGGGGGAGGCCACGAGCAGTACTTC
CDR3 protein: CTSSQGDAGGGHEQYF

clone size: -
V gene: TRBV14
D gene: -
J gene: TRBJ1-1
CDR3 DNA: TGTGCCAGCAGCAGCAAGGCAGAGAGGTACACTGAAGCTTTCTTT
CDR3 protein: CASSSKAERYTEAFF

clone size: few
V gene: TRBV21-1
D gene: -
J gene: TRBJ2-2
CDR3 DNA: TGTGCCAGCAGCAACGGCGGGAACCTTCCCGGGGAGCTGTTTTTT
CDR3 protein: CASSNGGNLPGELFF

clone size: -
V gene: TRBV19
D gene: -
J gene: TRBJ2-2
CDR3 DNA: TGTGCCAGTAGTATTTATGGCGGGGAGCTGTTTTTT
CDR3 protein: CASSIYGGELFF

clone size: -
V gene: TRBV2
D gene: TRBD2
J gene: TRBJ2-1
CDR3 DNA: TGTGCCAGCCCACGAGGGGCTAGCGGGGGCTTTTCCAATGAGCAGTTCTTC
CDR3 protein: CASPRGASGGFSNEQFF

clone size: -
V gene: TRBV29-1
D gene: -
J gene: TRBJ2-3
CDR3 DNA: TGCAGCGTTGGGACATCCCTAGCAGATACGCAGTATTTT
CDR3 protein: CSVGTSLADTQYF

clone size: -
V gene: TRBV2
D gene: -
J gene: TRBJ2-5
CDR3 DNA: TGTGCCAGCAGATTAGCGGAGACCCAGTACTTC
CDR3 protein: CASRLAETQYF

clone size: -
V gene: TRBV6-5
D gene: TRBD1
J gene: TRBJ1-2
CDR3 DNA: TGTGCCAGCAGCTCACAGGGGTACTATGGCTACACCTTC
CDR3 protein: CASSSQGYYGYTF

clone size: -
V gene: TRBV5-1
D gene: -
J gene: TRBJ2-7
CDR3 DNA: TGCGCCAGCAGCTTGGTTGAGGACGAGCAGTACTTC
CDR3 protein: CASSLVEDEQYF

clone size: -
V gene: TRBV7-2
D gene: -
J gene: TRBJ2-3
CDR3 DNA: TGTGCCAGCAGCCCCCAAAGAACTAGCACAGATACGCAGTATTTT
CDR3 protein: CASSPQRTSTDTQYF

clone size: -
V gene: TRBV2
D gene: -
J gene: TRBJ1-1
CDR3 DNA: TGTGCCAGCAGTGAAGGACCGGGTCTGAACACTGAAGCTTTCTTT
CDR3 protein: CASSEGPGLNTEAFF

clone size: -
V gene: TRBV28
D gene: -
J gene: TRBJ1-5
CDR3 DNA: TGTGCCAGCAGGCCGCCACCGGGGAATCAGCCCCAGCATTTT
CDR3 protein: CASRPPPGNQPQHF